Listed here is a single T cell receptor beta chain. The junction shows a germline mismatch at one end, possibly a read error. The data are from a study of molecular identifiers for immune sequencing clone quantification. Each CDR3 protein is one row after TCRdb ran MiXCR on the PCR reads. The sample records just under 65,000 distinct CDR3 sequences, about a sixth being singletons. Per the germline V gene, CDR1 is MNHEY and CDR2 is SVGAGI. The CDR3 covers 14 residues. Specimen: naive CD8+ T cells from blood, with Jurkat cell RNA spiked in. As to subset: FACS-sorted CD8+CD4-CCR7+CD45RA+ naive T cells. The clonotype originates from a human donor in good health. Some libraries in this study had Jurkat cell RNA spiked in. This sequence joins TRBV6-5 and TRBJ2-7; no clear D gene. CDR3 DNA: TGTGCCAGCAGTTACTCCCCTGGGGATCTATCTCCGCGCTTC. Its protein is CASSYSPGDLSPRF.